The 19 T cell receptor beta chains reported below all come from one sample, sequenced in a study of blood T cell repertoires in COVID-19 (dated by TCRdb to about 2020). The method was the immunoSEQ multiplex PCR assay. What TCRdb holds here is the immuneACCESS table cut down to in-frame rearrangements. Part of the clones is not present; checked against another copy, under half of the missing clones reflect an unresolved V gene, and the others are unexplained. The sample data list more than 250,000 clones, and approximately 90% of these were observed just once. Around 6% of the sample is in the top ten clones. Sequenced sample: PBMCs or T cells enriched from blood (not recorded which). These receptors were taken from a woman aged 30 to 39 who had recovered from COVID-19.

The chain employs TRBV12-3 or TRBV12-4 and TRBJ1-3, with TRBD1 as a possible D gene (5 bases). The CDR3 has 12 residues. The CDR3 DNA is TGTGCTGGCGGGGGCTCTGGAAACACCATATATTTT. Translating it yields CAGGGSGNTIYF.

The rearrangement joins TRBV3-1 (or the pseudogene TRBV3-2) to TRBJ2-3; a possible D gene is TRBD2 (5 bases). With 6 bases removed from V and 5 bases from J, the gap between germline ends came to 15 bases. Germline CDR1 is LGHDT and CDR2 is YNNKEL (reference sequence). The CDR3 has 14 residues. The CDR3 sequence is CASRQTLRGDTQYF. In DNA, the CDR3 is TGTGCCAGCAGACAAACACTCCGGGGAGATACGCAGTATTTT.

The chain links TRBV2 to TRBJ2-1, with 11 bases lining up with TRBD2. The CDR3 has 15 residues. CDR1 and CDR2 from the germline V gene are SNHLY and FYNNEI. The ends lost 6 bases at V and 7 bases at J; junction bases unmatched: 8. CDR3 DNA: TGTGCCAGCAGGGTTAGCGGGGGGGCCGGGAATGAGCAGTTCTTC. This encodes CASRVSGGAGNEQFF. Together with reference TRBV2 and TRBJ2-1, the CDR3 gives the full variable domain: EPEVTQTPSHQVTQMGQEVILRCVPISNHLYFYWYRQILGQKVEFLVSFYNNEISEKSEIFDDQFSVERPDGSNFTLKIRSTKLEDSAMYFCASRVSGGAGNEQFFGPGTRLTVL.

The chain carries TRBV29-1 and TRBJ1-2; 11 nucleotides line up with TRBD1. The CDR3 extends over 15 amino acids. Germline V CDR1 and CDR2: SQVTM, ANQGSEA. Trimming cost V 7 bases and J 2 bases; bases outside gene matches: 9. CDR3 loop: CSAIPGQGGNYGYTF. The CDR3 DNA follows: TGCAGCGCCATCCCGGGACAGGGGGGAAACTATGGCTACACCTTC.

The genes are TRBV2 and TRBJ1-2, with D tentatively TRBD1 (5 bases). CDR3 length equals 14 residues. Germline values: CDR1 SNHLY, CDR2 FYNNEI. The V end lost 3 bases, the J end lost 2 bases, and 10 bases lay between the germline ends. CDR3 sequence reads: CASSDSKGNYGYTF. The CDR3 DNA is TGTGCCAGCAGTGATAGCAAGGGGAACTATGGCTACACCTTC.

The table lists this clone with a few counts. The V and J genes are TRBV5-1 and TRBJ1-2; 7 positions match TRBD1. The V segment lost 4 bases and the J segment 2 bases; nucleotides outside the gene matches: 8. This CDR3 spans 15 amino acids. Looked up from germline, CDR1 is SGHRS and CDR2 is YFSETQ. CDR3 DNA: TGCGCCAGCAGCAACAGGACAGGACACAACTATGGCTACACCTTC. It codes for CASSNRTGHNYGYTF.

The chain uses TRBV15 and TRBJ2-7; D possibly corresponds to TRBD1 (6 bases). There are 17 residues in the CDR3. Germline CDR1 and CDR2: LNHNV and YYDKDF (reference sequence). V was cut by 1 base and J by 7 bases, with 23 bases left in between. For the CDR3, the DNA is TGTGCCACCAGCAGAGCTCCCGGAATGGACCGTAGGGGGGAGCAGTACTTC. This codes for CATSRAPGMDRRGEQYF.

The chain uses TRBV13 and TRBJ2-7, with TRBD1 as a possible D gene (5 bases). There are 13 residues in the CDR3. Germline V CDR1 and CDR2: PRHDT, FYEKMQ (reference sequence). V was pared by 5 bases and J by 7 bases, with 15 bases between. The CDR3, as DNA: TGTGCCAGCAGCACACAGGTATTGGGGGAGCAGTACTTC. Translating it yields CASSTQVLGEQYF.

The V and J genes are TRBV14 and TRBJ1-2; weak D call: TRBD1 (5 bases). The V and J ends lost 6 bases and 8 bases respectively, with 16 bases between them. Per germline, CDR1 SGHDN and CDR2 FVKESK. This CDR3 contains 13 residues. The CDR3 loop is CASRMIGQNGYTF. CDR3 bases: TGTGCCAGCAGAATGATAGGACAAAACGGCTACACCTTC.

The chain recombines TRBV10-3 with TRBJ2-4, with no clear D. V lost 0 bases and J lost 0, with 9 bases in between. The CDR3 consists of 16 residues. Germline CDR1 is ENHRY and CDR2 is SYGVKD. The CDR3 loop reads CAISESLQIAKNIQYF. DNA of the CDR3: TGTGCCATCAGTGAGTCGCTCCAGATAGCCAAAAACATTCAGTACTTC.

CDR3 nucleotides: TGTGCCAGCAGCAAGGGACAGGGTTTGAACACTGAAGCTTTCTTT. Its translation is CASSKGQGLNTEAFF. The rearrangement links TRBV9 to TRBJ1-1; 9 bases match TRBD1. CDR3 length: 15 amino acids. CDR1 SGDLS and CDR2 YYNGEE come from the germline V gene. Trimming removed 4 bases from V and 0 bases from J; junction bases left unmatched: 4.

This CDR3 is CASSDTGFTYEQYF. The CDR3 region has the DNA TGTGCCAGCAGTGACACCGGGTTCACCTACGAGCAGTACTTC. V and J are TRBV6-1 and TRBJ2-7; D uncertain. The germline V gene has CDR1 MNHNS and CDR2 SASEGT. With 3 bases removed from V and 2 bases from J, the gap between germline ends came to 11 bases. There are 14 residues in the CDR3.

The V and J genes are TRBV4-2 and TRBJ2-3, with 9 bases fitting TRBD2. V shed 4 bases, J shed 6 bases, and the junction held 8 bases outside the gene matches. The CDR3 spans 15 residues. From germline, CDR1 is LGHNA and CDR2 YNFKEQ. CDR3 DNA sequence: TGTGCCAGCAGCCCCCTTGCGGGGGGGACCGATACGCAGTATTTT. Translation: CASSPLAGGTDTQYF.

This rearrangement joins TRBV28 to TRBJ2-1; D not resolved. Between the trimmed V and J ends, which lost 0 bases and 5 bases, there was a span of 5 bases. CDR1 MDHEN and CDR2 SYDVKM come from the germline V gene. This CDR3 is 13 amino acids long. The DNA for the CDR3 is TGTGCCAGCAGTTTATGGGCCAACAATGAGCAGTTCTTC. Translated, it gives CASSLWANNEQFF.

The genes are TRBV4-3 and TRBJ1-5; 7 positions agree with TRBD1. V shed 0 bases, J shed 9 bases, and the junction held 8 bases outside the gene matches. CDR3 length: 15 amino acids. CDR1 and CDR2 (germline): LGHNA, YSLEER. The CDR3 DNA reads TGCGCCAGCAGCCAAGACAGGGGGTCTGTGGGGCCCCAGCATTTT. Its protein is CASSQDRGSVGPQHF.

The rearrangement links TRBV9 to TRBJ1-1; D not certain. V was trimmed by 0 bases and J by 4 bases, leaving 13 bases between them. CDR3 length: 15 amino acids. Germline V CDR1 and CDR2: SGDLS, YYNGEE. CDR3 bases: TGTGCCAGCAGCGTAGGGTACGGGGAAGGCACTGAAGCTTTCTTT. Translation: CASSVGYGEGTEAFF. Variable domain in full (rest from reference TRBV9 and TRBJ1-1): DSGVTQTPKHLITATGQRVTLRCSPRSGDLSVYWYQQSLDQGLQFLIQYYNGEERAKGNILERFSAQQFPDLHSELNLSSLELGDSALYFCASSVGYGEGTEAFFGQGTRLTVV.

The V gene is TRBV12-3 or TRBV12-4, the J gene TRBJ1-5; maybe TRBD1 (5 bases). The CDR3 is made up of 13 amino acids. Trimming took off 8 bases at V and 2 bases at J, with 10 bases between the two ends. CDR3 sequence: CASRWGGNQPQHF. Written as DNA, the CDR3 is TGTGCCAGCCGGTGGGGGGGCAATCAGCCCCAGCATTTT.

This rearrangement joins TRBV14 to TRBJ1-4; D is perhaps TRBD1 (5 bases). This CDR3 is built from 16 residues. Per germline, CDR1 SGHDN and CDR2 FVKESK. V gave up 0 bases and J gave up 9 bases, with 17 bases separating them. The CDR3 here is CASSQDQSTVAQKLFF. CDR3 bases: TGTGCCAGCAGCCAAGATCAATCGACAGTGGCTCAAAAACTGTTTTTT.

In this sample, this clone turned up a few times. The chain uses TRBV11-2 and TRBJ1-1; 8 bases match TRBD1. The CDR3 runs to 15 residues. V trimming: 1 base; J trimming: 3 bases; junction bases outside the gene matches: 4. CDR1 and CDR2 from the germline V gene are SGHAT and FQNNGV. CDR3 in amino acids: CASSLVSTGDTEAFF. The DNA for the CDR3 is TGTGCCAGCAGCTTAGTTTCGACAGGGGACACTGAAGCTTTCTTT.